The clone carrying this TCR beta chain was picked up many times. Via MiXCR, TCRdb re-called the RT-PCR reads, giving one row per CDR3 protein. The top ten hold around 3.3% of the sample, which has about 680,000 distinct CDR3 sequences, more than 13% seen once. Sequenced: memory CD4+ T cells from blood. This sequence originates from a female donor in good health, serving as a healthy control.

This chain's CDR3 is CASRSLPGVRSDQPQHF. CDR3 bases: TGTGCCAGCAGATCCCTGCCAGGGGTAAGGAGCGATCAGCCCCAGCATTTT. The genes are TRBV6-2 or TRBV6-3 and TRBJ1-5; possibly TRBD1 for D (6 bases). In germline, CDR1 is MNHEY, CDR2 SVGEGT. Trimming left V 6 bases short and J 5 bases short, with 23 bases between. The CDR3 consists of 17 residues.